Listed below are T cell receptor beta chains from one sample, sequenced in a study of early T cells in non-severe SARS-CoV-2 infection. TCRdb reprocessed the 5' RACE reads with MiXCR, giving one entry per CDR3 protein. The sample consists of tens of thousands of distinct CDR3 sequences, approximately 12% of them appearing once. The sequencing sample was made of whole blood. Receptors were obtained from an adult who was a healthcare worker with PCR-confirmed SARS-CoV-2 infection or an uninfected control (not recorded which). CDR3s include the opening cysteine and the closing phenylalanine or tryptophan. The order of the fields is D gene, V gene, J gene, clone size, CDR3 DNA, CDR3 protein. The D gene is left open where the match is weak. Clone size is stated in some rows and not others, as once, few, many or a class when expanded.

D gene: .; V gene: TRBV7-9; J gene: TRBJ1-2; clone size: .; CDR3 DNA: TGTGCCAGCAGCTTAGGGGGCGAGGACGGCTACACCTTC; CDR3 protein: CASSLGGEDGYTF
D gene: .; V gene: TRBV29-1; J gene: TRBJ2-1; clone size: .; CDR3 DNA: TGCAGCGTTGTAGGAAATGAGCAGTTCTTC; CDR3 protein: CSVVGNEQFF
D gene: .; V gene: TRBV5-8; J gene: TRBJ2-3; clone size: many; CDR3 DNA: TGTGCCAGCAGGACGGGACTGAATAAGGATACGCAGTATTTT; CDR3 protein: CASRTGLNKDTQYF
D gene: .; V gene: TRBV16; J gene: TRBJ2-4; clone size: few; CDR3 DNA: TGTGCCAGCAGCCACGGGAACATTCAGTACTTC; CDR3 protein: CASSHGNIQYF
D gene: .; V gene: TRBV29-1; J gene: TRBJ2-7; clone size: many; CDR3 DNA: TGCAGCGTTGACGGGGGAAGTGATTCCTACGAGCAGTACTTC; CDR3 protein: CSVDGGSDSYEQYF
D gene: .; V gene: TRBV20-1; J gene: TRBJ2-3; clone size: few; CDR3 DNA: TGCAGTGCTAGGCTCCTCGAGACAGCCACAGATACGCAGTATTTT; CDR3 protein: CSARLLETATDTQYF
D gene: .; V gene: TRBV20-1; J gene: TRBJ2-3; clone size: .; CDR3 DNA: TGCAGTGCTAGCGGGGCGGGTGTGGCAGATACGCAGTATTTT; CDR3 protein: CSASGAGVADTQYF
D gene: .; V gene: TRBV7-2; J gene: TRBJ2-3; clone size: few; CDR3 DNA: TGTGCCAGCAGGGTTGGCTCCGGGGCCCGCACAGATACGCAGTATTTT; CDR3 protein: CASRVGSGARTDTQYF
D gene: .; V gene: TRBV11-2; J gene: TRBJ2-2; clone size: many; CDR3 DNA: TGTGCCAGCAGCCGTACGAACACCGGGGAGCTGTTTTTT; CDR3 protein: CASSRTNTGELFF
D gene: .; V gene: TRBV12-3/TRBV12-4; J gene: TRBJ2-4; clone size: many; CDR3 DNA: TGTGCCAGCAGCCTTCAAAACATTCAGTACTTC; CDR3 protein: CASSLQNIQYF
D gene: .; V gene: TRBV7-9; J gene: TRBJ1-2; clone size: .; CDR3 DNA: TGTGCCAGCAGCCCAGCCTGGAACTATGGCTACACCTTC; CDR3 protein: CASSPAWNYGYTF
D gene: TRBD2; V gene: TRBV7-8; J gene: TRBJ2-3; clone size: few; CDR3 DNA: TGTGCCAGCAGCTCGACTAGCGGGATCATGGATACGCAGTATTTT; CDR3 protein: CASSSTSGIMDTQYF
D gene: .; V gene: TRBV20-1; J gene: TRBJ1-1; clone size: few; CDR3 DNA: TGCAGTGCTAGAGAGGGGCATGGGGTCACTGAAGCTTTCTTT; CDR3 protein: CSAREGHGVTEAFF
D gene: TRBD2; V gene: TRBV5-1; J gene: TRBJ2-2; clone size: many; CDR3 DNA: TGCGCCAGCAGCTTATCGACTAGCGCAATCACCGGGGAGCTGTTTTTT; CDR3 protein: CASSLSTSAITGELFF
D gene: .; V gene: TRBV5-1; J gene: TRBJ2-1; clone size: .; CDR3 DNA: TGCGCCAGCAGCTTGGGCCTAGCCGATGAGCAGTTCTTC; CDR3 protein: CASSLGLADEQFF
D gene: .; V gene: TRBV7-9; J gene: TRBJ1-2; clone size: .; CDR3 DNA: TGTGCCAGCAGCCCCTATGAAGATGGCTACACCTTC; CDR3 protein: CASSPYEDGYTF
D gene: TRBD1; V gene: TRBV12-5; J gene: TRBJ1-1; clone size: many; CDR3 DNA: TGTGCTAGTGGGCAAACAGGGGGCGGTCGTACTGAAGCTTTCTTT; CDR3 protein: CASGQTGGGRTEAFF
D gene: TRBD2; V gene: TRBV29-1; J gene: TRBJ2-1; clone size: few; CDR3 DNA: TGCAGCGTGGGGGGGTCGAGCGGGCCCAGCTCCTACAATGAGCAGTTCTTC; CDR3 protein: CSVGGSSGPSSYNEQFF
D gene: .; V gene: TRBV7-9; J gene: TRBJ2-7; clone size: .; CDR3 DNA: TGTGCCAGCAGCGTTCACTACGAGCAGTACTTC; CDR3 protein: CASSVHYEQYF
D gene: TRBD2; V gene: TRBV18; J gene: TRBJ2-1; clone size: few; CDR3 DNA: TGTGCCAGCTCACCACCGCGTAGAGCGGGAGGGTCCTACAATGAGCAGTTCTTC; CDR3 protein: CASSPPRRAGGSYNEQFF
D gene: .; V gene: TRBV20-1; J gene: TRBJ2-3; clone size: many; CDR3 DNA: TGCAGTGTTCAACACCCGGAGAGATCAGTTGCAGATACGCAGTATTTT; CDR3 protein: CSVQHPERSVADTQYF
D gene: TRBD2; V gene: TRBV7-6; J gene: TRBJ2-7; clone size: many; CDR3 DNA: TGTGCCAGCAGCTCGTTAGCGGGAGGAGTGGGCGAGCAGTACTTC; CDR3 protein: CASSSLAGGVGEQYF
D gene: .; V gene: TRBV7-2; J gene: TRBJ1-6; clone size: .; CDR3 DNA: TGTGCCAGCAGGGAGAAACACGCGAACTCTTTCCCCCTCCACTTT; CDR3 protein: CASREKHANSFPLHF
D gene: .; V gene: TRBV6-2/TRBV6-3; J gene: TRBJ2-2; clone size: .; CDR3 DNA: TGTGCCAGCAGTTACGGACTAATCGGGGAGCTGTTTTTT; CDR3 protein: CASSYGLIGELFF
D gene: .; V gene: TRBV5-1; J gene: TRBJ1-3; clone size: many; CDR3 DNA: TGCGCCAGCAGCTGGTCAGGTGGCTCTGGAAACACCATATATTTT; CDR3 protein: CASSWSGGSGNTIYF
D gene: TRBD2; V gene: TRBV29-1; J gene: TRBJ2-7; clone size: few; CDR3 DNA: TGCAGCGGGTCTAACACCCTAGCGGGGGTAATGTACGAGCAGTACTTC; CDR3 protein: CSGSNTLAGVMYEQYF
D gene: .; V gene: TRBV6-1; J gene: TRBJ2-7; clone size: .; CDR3 DNA: TGTGCCACTGCCATGTCTGCTAGATTAGACTACGAGCAGTACTTC; CDR3 protein: CATAMSARLDYEQYF
D gene: TRBD1; V gene: TRBV19; J gene: TRBJ2-3; clone size: .; CDR3 DNA: TGTGCCAGTATGGAGACAGGGTCGGGAGATACGCAGTATTTT; CDR3 protein: CASMETGSGDTQYF
D gene: .; V gene: TRBV11-2; J gene: TRBJ2-7; clone size: many; CDR3 DNA: TGTGCCAGCAGCTTAGGGACTCTTCGGTACGAGCAGTACTTC; CDR3 protein: CASSLGTLRYEQYF
D gene: .; V gene: TRBV5-1; J gene: TRBJ1-2; clone size: few; CDR3 DNA: TGCGCCAGCAGCCCTTCGGCAGCGACCACCGGCTACACCTTC; CDR3 protein: CASSPSAATTGYTF
D gene: .; V gene: TRBV6-1; J gene: TRBJ1-6; clone size: few; CDR3 DNA: TGTGCCAGCGCTGCGGGACCCTATAATTCACCCCTCCACTTT; CDR3 protein: CASAAGPYNSPLHF
D gene: .; V gene: TRBV27; J gene: TRBJ2-7; clone size: few; CDR3 DNA: TGTGCCAGCAGTCCGCCGGGGCCAACCCAGGCCTACGAGCAGTACTTC; CDR3 protein: CASSPPGPTQAYEQYF
D gene: .; V gene: TRBV7-9; J gene: TRBJ2-1; clone size: .; CDR3 DNA: TGTGCCAGCAGCTTAGATTGGGACTATGAGCAGTTCTTC; CDR3 protein: CASSLDWDYEQFF
D gene: .; V gene: TRBV7-9; J gene: TRBJ1-1; clone size: .; CDR3 DNA: TGTGCCCTCAGAAGAGAGTTTACTGAAGCTTTCTTT; CDR3 protein: CALRREFTEAFF
D gene: .; V gene: TRBV2; J gene: TRBJ1-1; clone size: .; CDR3 DNA: TGTGCCAGCGTGAGGGTTATGAACACTGAAGCTTTCTTT; CDR3 protein: CASVRVMNTEAFF
D gene: .; V gene: TRBV7-2; J gene: TRBJ2-2; clone size: few; CDR3 DNA: TGTGCCAGCAGCTTAGTATCCATACAAGCGGGGAACACCGGGGAGCTGTTTTTT; CDR3 protein: CASSLVSIQAGNTGELFF
D gene: TRBD2; V gene: TRBV29-1; J gene: TRBJ2-5; clone size: .; CDR3 DNA: TGCAGCGTGGCCGGGACTAGCGGGAGAGAAGAGACCCAGTACTTC; CDR3 protein: CSVAGTSGREETQYF
D gene: .; V gene: TRBV18; J gene: TRBJ2-1; clone size: many; CDR3 DNA: TGTGCCAGCTCACCATTTTCCTTTTTTGCTGACCCCAATGAGCAGTTCTTC; CDR3 protein: CASSPFSFFADPNEQFF
D gene: .; V gene: TRBV5-1; J gene: TRBJ1-5; clone size: .; CDR3 DNA: TGCGCCAGCAGCTTGGCGGCAGGTCAGGATCAGCCCCAGCATTTT; CDR3 protein: CASSLAAGQDQPQHF
D gene: TRBD1; V gene: TRBV9; J gene: TRBJ2-1; clone size: few; CDR3 DNA: TGTGCCAGCAGCGTAGGGACAGGGAGCCCCTACAATGAGCAGTTCTTC; CDR3 protein: CASSVGTGSPYNEQFF
D gene: .; V gene: TRBV6-6; J gene: TRBJ2-7; clone size: .; CDR3 DNA: TGTGCCAGCGGCAGGGCCACCTACGAGCAGTACTTC; CDR3 protein: CASGRATYEQYF
D gene: .; V gene: TRBV12-3/TRBV12-4; J gene: TRBJ2-7; clone size: few; CDR3 DNA: TGTGCCAGCAGTTTGACGCAGGGGCCAGGGGAGCAGTACTTC; CDR3 protein: CASSLTQGPGEQYF
D gene: .; V gene: TRBV4-1; J gene: TRBJ2-7; clone size: .; CDR3 DNA: TGCGCCAGCAGCGCGGACCGACTATCCTACGAGCAGTACTTC; CDR3 protein: CASSADRLSYEQYF
D gene: .; V gene: TRBV29-1; J gene: TRBJ2-3; clone size: many; CDR3 DNA: TGCAGCGTTGAGGGACGCACAGATACGCAGTATTTT; CDR3 protein: CSVEGRTDTQYF
D gene: .; V gene: TRBV20-1; J gene: TRBJ2-7; clone size: many; CDR3 DNA: TGCAGTGCTAGAGAGGTAGGGGTTCTAACGGAGCAGTACTTC; CDR3 protein: CSAREVGVLTEQYF
D gene: .; V gene: TRBV11-2; J gene: TRBJ2-3; clone size: many; CDR3 DNA: TGTGCCAGCAGCTTAGAGCGACAGAACCCTAGCACAGATACGCAGTATTTT; CDR3 protein: CASSLERQNPSTDTQYF
D gene: .; V gene: TRBV2; J gene: TRBJ1-4; clone size: many; CDR3 DNA: TGTGCCAACCGGGACAATAATGAAAAACTGTTTTTT; CDR3 protein: CANRDNNEKLFF
D gene: .; V gene: TRBV5-1; J gene: TRBJ2-3; clone size: few; CDR3 DNA: TGCGCCAGCAGAGAGGACAGTCCCGGAAGGGATACGCAGTATTTT; CDR3 protein: CASREDSPGRDTQYF
D gene: .; V gene: TRBV6-2/TRBV6-3; J gene: TRBJ2-7; clone size: few; CDR3 DNA: TGTGCCAGCAAGGAGATTTACGAGCAGTACTTC; CDR3 protein: CASKEIYEQYF
D gene: TRBD2; V gene: TRBV29-1; J gene: TRBJ2-5; clone size: many; CDR3 DNA: TGCAGCGCTGGGAGGACTAGCGGGTCCCAAGAGACCCAGTACTTC; CDR3 protein: CSAGRTSGSQETQYF
D gene: .; V gene: TRBV10-3; J gene: TRBJ2-1; clone size: .; CDR3 DNA: TGTGCCAACCAGACAGGTTACAATGAGCAGTTCTTC; CDR3 protein: CANQTGYNEQFF
D gene: TRBD1; V gene: TRBV7-8; J gene: TRBJ2-7; clone size: few; CDR3 DNA: TGTGCCAGCAGCCCCCGAGGTGGGACAGGGGGCGGCGAGCAGTACTTC; CDR3 protein: CASSPRGGTGGGEQYF
D gene: .; V gene: TRBV6-5; J gene: TRBJ2-1; clone size: .; CDR3 DNA: TGTGCCAGCAGTCCCCCGAGGGGGGACCACTTAAGGGTTAATGAGCAGTTCTTC; CDR3 protein: CASSPPRGDHLRVNEQFF
D gene: TRBD2; V gene: TRBV6-6; J gene: TRBJ2-4; clone size: many; CDR3 DNA: TGTGCCAGCAGTTTCGATATGCCTAGCGGAGAAAAAAACATTCAGTACTTC; CDR3 protein: CASSFDMPSGEKNIQYF
D gene: .; V gene: TRBV30; J gene: TRBJ1-4; clone size: few; CDR3 DNA: TGTGCCTGGAGTGTACGGGATAATGAAAAACTGTTTTTT; CDR3 protein: CAWSVRDNEKLFF
D gene: TRBD1; V gene: TRBV4-1; J gene: TRBJ2-2; clone size: many; CDR3 DNA: TGCGCCAGCAGCCAGGAGGACAGGGCCTCATACGCCGGGGAGCTGTTTTTT; CDR3 protein: CASSQEDRASYAGELFF
D gene: TRBD1; V gene: TRBV5-1; J gene: TRBJ1-1; clone size: many; CDR3 DNA: TGCGCCAGCAGCGTGGGACAGGGCCTCTTGAACACTGAAGCTTTCTTT; CDR3 protein: CASSVGQGLLNTEAFF